This TCR beta chain came from a study of cytomegalovirus exposure and HLA in healthy donors. The CDR3 length is 17 residues. Germline V gene data show CDR1 as MNHNS and CDR2 as SASEGT. V dropped 3 bases and J dropped 8; count of bases not matched to a gene: 10. The PCR contained 60 Vbeta and 13 Jbeta primers. In the original analysis: Later work found around 85 million unique TCR beta chains, with 9.5 million to 12 million shared. Using immunoSEQ multiplex PCR, the repertoire was profiled, and TCRdb retains in-frame clones only, with some absent. That table furnishes V, J and clone size, whereas the DNA furnished D and trimming. The top ten clones hold 4.1% of a sample with around 95,000 clones, approximately 81% of them seen once. Study conclusions and caveats: Analyzed later, association rates of TCRs varied across HLA loci, with DRB1 most and HLA-C fewest.

Remarks on this clone: Its antigen remains unidentified.

The TCR originated in a woman aged 40 to 50 in good health and CMV-seropositive. V gene TRBV6-1 combines with J gene TRBJ2-1, with 13 bases fitting TRBD2. Sequenced: PBMCs. The CDR3, as DNA: TGTGCCAGCAGTGATTACCGGGGACTAGCGGGATTAGATGAGCAGTTCTTC. Encoded protein: CASSDYRGLAGLDEQFF.